This T cell receptor (beta chain) was recorded in a study of cytomegalovirus exposure and HLA in healthy donors. About the study: Caucasian-associated ancestry cluster membership applied to over 80% of a few hundred genotyped donors. The study's findings and limits: A later examination showed that TCR association rates differed by HLA locus, with DRB1 most and HLA-C fewest. Association of a missense DCLRE1C variant with TCR beta V- and J-gene trimming was reported in a later analysis.

Remarks on this clone: No antigen is known for it.

Both 60 Vbeta primers and 13 Jbeta primers went into the PCR. Clones were sequenced by immunoSEQ multiplex PCR, and TCRdb holds only the in-frame ones, with some missing. The sample carries about 190,000 clones, about 80% recorded once. CDR1 GTSNPN and CDR2 SVGIG come from the germline V gene (reference sequence). The V end was cut by 1 base, the J end by 11 bases, with 18 bases between. CDR3 length: 14 amino acids. This rearrangement joins TRBV30 to TRBJ1-5; tentative D call: TRBD1 (6 bases). The sequencing sample was made of PBMCs. This clonotype was obtained from a woman aged 40 to 55 in good health and CMV-seronegative. CDR3 loop: CAWSGGETSGAQHF. In DNA form, the CDR3 reads TGTGCCTGGAGTGGGGGCGAAACCTCAGGGGCCCAGCATTTT.